These 10 T cell receptor beta chains originate from one sample sequenced in a study of T cell responses to AZD1222 COVID-19 vaccine. Profiling relied on immunoSEQ multiplex PCR, and the TCRdb table lists in-frame clones only, not all of them. The table shows 83,000 or so clones, with 85% to 90% occurring only once. The source was peripheral blood, collected 28 days after the second AZD1222 dose. The receptor source for this set is an adult who received the AZD1222 COVID-19 vaccine.

This chain joins TRBV18 and TRBJ1-2; perhaps TRBD1 as D (5 bases). The CDR3 loop spans 13 amino acids. Germline V gives CDR1 KGHSH, CDR2 LQKENI. V lost 3 bases, J lost 2 bases, and 7 bases lay in between. The CDR3 region is CASSPTDNYGYTF. DNA for the CDR3: TGTGCCAGCTCACCGACAGACAACTATGGCTACACCTTC. Combining the CDR3 with reference TRBV18 and TRBJ1-2 gives the whole variable domain NAGVMQNPRHLVRRRGQEARLRCSPMKGHSHVYWYRQLPEEGLKFMVYLQKENIIDESGMPKERFSAEFPKEGPSILRIQQVVRGDSAAYFCASSPTDNYGYTFGSGTRLTVV.

There are a few counts of this clone. The chain uses TRBV11-3 and TRBJ1-6; D unclear. This CDR3 is 13 amino acids long. The germline gives CDR1 SGHNT, CDR2 YENEEA. The V end lost 0 bases, the J end lost 9 bases, and 6 bases lay between the germline ends. CDR3: CASSLDPGSPLHF. The CDR3 nucleotides read TGTGCCAGCAGCTTAGATCCCGGTTCACCCCTCCACTTT.

A note on this clone: At the DNA level, this CDR3 is encoded by other sequences in the same sample as well. The V gene is TRBV5-1, the J gene TRBJ2-1; TRBD2 matches at 11 bases. This CDR3 is built from 15 residues. Germline loops: CDR1 SGHRS, CDR2 YFSETQ. J lost 7 bases, V lost 1 base, and 4 bases had no gene match. The CDR3 DNA sequence: TGCGCCAGCAGCTTGACTAGCGGGGGTAATAATGAGCAGTTCTTC. It specifies CASSLTSGGNNEQFF. Supplemented by reference TRBV5-1 and TRBJ2-1, the full variable domain reads KAGVTQTPRYLIKTRGQQVTLSCSPISGHRSVSWYQQTPGQGLQFLFEYFSETQRNKGNFPGRFSGRQFSNSRSEMNVSTLELGDSALYLCASSLTSGGNNEQFFGPGTRLTVL.

This clone was seen just once. This chain's CDR3 is CASSSGLPSYEQYF. The DNA for the CDR3 is TGTGCCAGCAGTTCGGGACTTCCCTCCTACGAGCAGTACTTC. This chain uses TRBV28 with TRBJ2-7, with D perhaps matching TRBD2 (6 bases). V lost 4 bases, J lost 0 bases, and 10 bases lay in between. The CDR3 totals 14 residues. The germline CDR1 and CDR2 sequences are MDHEN and SYDVKM.

In DNA form, the CDR3 reads TGCAGTGCTAGAGATTTTATGGAGGCTTTCTTT. Its translation: CSARDFMEAFF. The rearrangement joins TRBV20-1 to TRBJ1-1, with unresolved D. From germline, CDR1 is DFQATT and CDR2 SNEGSKA (reference sequence). Deletions cut 0 bases from V and 11 bases from J, with 10 bases between. This CDR3 spans 11 amino acids.

The genes are TRBV28 and TRBJ2-2; D call uncertain. Per the germline V gene, CDR1 is MDHEN and CDR2 is SYDVKM. This CDR3 is 14 amino acids long. V was pared by 2 bases and J by 1 base, with 5 bases between. The CDR3 protein is CASSLGWNTGELFF. The CDR3 DNA sequence: TGTGCCAGCAGTTTAGGTTGGAACACCGGGGAGCTGTTTTTT.

The J gene is TRBJ1-2, the V gene TRBV28; no clear D gene. The CDR3 is 17 amino acids. The germline V gene encodes CDR1 MDHEN and CDR2 SYDVKM. Trimming removed 8 bases at V and 0 bases at J, with 22 bases between. CDR3 in amino acids: CASLSPSPGSSNYGYTF. DNA for the CDR3: TGTGCCAGCCTGTCACCGTCCCCGGGTTCTTCTAACTATGGCTACACCTTC.

This chain joins TRBV11-2 and TRBJ2-2; D uncertain. Germline lookup yields CDR1 SGHAT and CDR2 FQNNGV. The CDR3 covers 15 residues. V shed 1 base and J shed 0 bases, with 6 bases lying between them. The CDR3 sequence is CASSLVGSNTGELFF. The DNA of the CDR3 is TGTGCCAGCAGCTTAGTCGGCTCGAACACCGGGGAGCTGTTTTTT.

This clone has more than one count but fewer than ten. The V call is TRBV6-6, the J call TRBJ1-4; D is undetermined. CDR1 is MNHNY, CDR2 SVGAGI, per germline (reference sequence). CDR3 length: 14 amino acids. V lost 7 bases, J lost 4 bases, and 13 bases lay in between. CDR3 DNA sequence: TGTGCCAGCACCCCAGGACGGGTTAATGAAAAACTGTTTTTT. Translated: CASTPGRVNEKLFF.

V and J are TRBV10-2 and TRBJ1-1; no firm D call. V was pared by 1 base and J by 4 bases, with 13 bases between. CDR3 length equals 15 residues. CDR1 WSHSY and CDR2 SAAADI come from the germline V gene. CDR3 nucleotide sequence: TGCGCCAGCAGTGAGTATGGCCGGGTTGCCACTGAAGCTTTCTTT. Its protein is CASSEYGRVATEAFF.